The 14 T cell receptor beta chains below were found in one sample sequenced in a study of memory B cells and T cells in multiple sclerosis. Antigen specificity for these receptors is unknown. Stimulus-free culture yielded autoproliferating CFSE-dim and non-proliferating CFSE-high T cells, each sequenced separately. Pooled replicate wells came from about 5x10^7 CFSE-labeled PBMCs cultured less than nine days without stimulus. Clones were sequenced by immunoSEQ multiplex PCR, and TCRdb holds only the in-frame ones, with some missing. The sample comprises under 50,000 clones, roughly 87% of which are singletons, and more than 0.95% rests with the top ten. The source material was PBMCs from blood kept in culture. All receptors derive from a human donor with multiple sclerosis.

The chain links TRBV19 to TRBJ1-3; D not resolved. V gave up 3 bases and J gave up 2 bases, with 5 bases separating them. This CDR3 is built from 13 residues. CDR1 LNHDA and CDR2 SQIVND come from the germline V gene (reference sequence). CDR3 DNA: TGTGCCAGTAGTATTCAACCTGGAAACACCATATATTTT. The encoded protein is CASSIQPGNTIYF.

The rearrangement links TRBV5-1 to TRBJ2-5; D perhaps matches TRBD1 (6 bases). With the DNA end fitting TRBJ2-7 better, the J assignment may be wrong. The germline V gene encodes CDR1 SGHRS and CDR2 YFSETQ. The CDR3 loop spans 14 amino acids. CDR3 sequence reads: CASSYTTGSYEQYF. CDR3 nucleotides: TGCGCCAGCAGCTACACGACAGGCTCCTACGAGCAGTACTTC.

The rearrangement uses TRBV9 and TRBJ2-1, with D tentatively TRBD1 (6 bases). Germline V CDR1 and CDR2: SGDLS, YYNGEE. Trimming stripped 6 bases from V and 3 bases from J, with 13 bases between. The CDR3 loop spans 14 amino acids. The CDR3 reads CASTKGVLYNEQFF. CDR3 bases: TGTGCCAGCACCAAGGGGGTACTCTACAATGAGCAGTTCTTC.

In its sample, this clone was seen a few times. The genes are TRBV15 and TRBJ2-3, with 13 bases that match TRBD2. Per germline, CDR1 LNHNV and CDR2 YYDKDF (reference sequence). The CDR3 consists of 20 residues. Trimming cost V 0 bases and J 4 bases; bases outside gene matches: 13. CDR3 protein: CATSRDLGTSGALPPDTQYF. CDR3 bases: TGTGCCACCAGCAGAGATCTAGGGACTAGCGGGGCGTTACCTCCAGATACGCAGTATTTT. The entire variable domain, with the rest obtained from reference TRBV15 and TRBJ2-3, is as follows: DAMVIQNPRYQVTQFGKPVTLSCSQTLNHNVMYWYQQKSSQAPKLLFHYYDKDFNNEADTPDNFQSRRPNTSFCFLDIRSPGLGDTAMYLCATSRDLGTSGALPPDTQYFGPGTRLTVL.

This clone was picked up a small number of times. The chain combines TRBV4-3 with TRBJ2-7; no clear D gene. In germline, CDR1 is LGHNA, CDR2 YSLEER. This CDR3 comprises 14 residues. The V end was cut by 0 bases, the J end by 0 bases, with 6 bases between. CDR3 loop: CASSQERYSYEQYF. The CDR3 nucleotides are TGCGCCAGCAGCCAAGAGAGATACTCCTACGAGCAGTACTTC.

The CDR3 nucleotides are TGTGCCAGCAGTGAAGGCCCGTGGGACAGGGGCTACGAGCAGTACTTC. It is translated as CASSEGPWDRGYEQYF. The rearrangement joins TRBV6-1 to TRBJ2-7, with TRBD1 matching 10 bases. J lost 3 bases, V lost 1 base, and 6 bases had no gene match. This CDR3 is 16 amino acids long. The germline gives CDR1 MNHNS, CDR2 SASEGT.

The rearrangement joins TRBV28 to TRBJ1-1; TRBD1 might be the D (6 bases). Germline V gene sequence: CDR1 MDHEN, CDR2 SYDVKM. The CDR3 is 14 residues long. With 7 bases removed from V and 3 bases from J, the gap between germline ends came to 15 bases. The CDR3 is CASIFGAGDTEAFF. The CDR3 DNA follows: TGTGCCAGCATCTTTGGGGCAGGGGACACTGAAGCTTTCTTT.

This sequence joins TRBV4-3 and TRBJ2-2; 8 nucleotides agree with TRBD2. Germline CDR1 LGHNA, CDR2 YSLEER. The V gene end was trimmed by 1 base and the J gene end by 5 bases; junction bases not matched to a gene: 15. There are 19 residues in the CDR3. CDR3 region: CASSQVAGGRAKRTGELFF. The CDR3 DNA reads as TGCGCCAGCAGCCAAGTGGCGGGGGGCAGGGCCAAAAGAACCGGGGAGCTGTTTTTT.

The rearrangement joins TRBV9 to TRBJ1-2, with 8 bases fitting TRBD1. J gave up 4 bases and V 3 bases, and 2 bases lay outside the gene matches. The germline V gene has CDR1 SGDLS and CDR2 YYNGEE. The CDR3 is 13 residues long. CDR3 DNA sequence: TGTGCCAGCAGCGCTGGGACAGGCTATGGCTACACCTTC. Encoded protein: CASSAGTGYGYTF.

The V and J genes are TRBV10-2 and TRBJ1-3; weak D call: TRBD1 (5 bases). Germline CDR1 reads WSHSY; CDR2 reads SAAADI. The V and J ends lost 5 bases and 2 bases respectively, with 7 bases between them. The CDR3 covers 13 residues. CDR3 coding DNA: TGCGCCAGCAGTCGGGGGGCTGGAAACACCATATATTTT. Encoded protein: CASSRGAGNTIYF.

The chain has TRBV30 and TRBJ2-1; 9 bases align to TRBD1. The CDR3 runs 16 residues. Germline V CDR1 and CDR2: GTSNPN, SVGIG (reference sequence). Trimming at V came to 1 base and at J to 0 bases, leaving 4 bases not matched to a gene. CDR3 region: CAWSAVGQGSYNEQFF. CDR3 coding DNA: TGTGCCTGGAGTGCAGTGGGACAGGGCTCCTACAATGAGCAGTTCTTC. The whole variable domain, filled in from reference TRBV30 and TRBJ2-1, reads SQTIHQWPATLVQPVGSPLSLECTVEGTSNPNLYWYRQAAGRGLQLLFYSVGIGQISSEVPQNLSASRPQDRQFILSSKKLLLSDSGFYLCAWSAVGQGSYNEQFFGPGTRLTVL.

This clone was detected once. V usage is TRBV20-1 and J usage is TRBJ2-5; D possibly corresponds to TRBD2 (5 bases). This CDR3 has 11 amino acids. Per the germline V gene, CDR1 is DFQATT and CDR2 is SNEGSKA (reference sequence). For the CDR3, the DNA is TGCAGCTCCCCGGGGTGGGAGACCCAGTACTTC. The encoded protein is CSSPGWETQYF.

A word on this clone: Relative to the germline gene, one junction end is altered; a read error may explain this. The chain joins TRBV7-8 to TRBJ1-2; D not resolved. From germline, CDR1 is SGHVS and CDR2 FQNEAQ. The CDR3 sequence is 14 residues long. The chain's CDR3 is CASSLPGVPMAIAF. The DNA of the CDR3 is TGTGCCAGCAGCCTCCCAGGAGTTCCTATGGCTATCGCCTTC.

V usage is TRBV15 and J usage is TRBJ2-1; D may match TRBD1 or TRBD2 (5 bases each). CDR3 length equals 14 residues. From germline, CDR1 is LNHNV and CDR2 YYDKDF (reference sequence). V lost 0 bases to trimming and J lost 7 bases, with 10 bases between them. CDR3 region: CATSRDLWGNEQFF. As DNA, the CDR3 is TGTGCCACCAGCAGAGATCTGTGGGGGAATGAGCAGTTCTTC.